This T cell receptor (beta chain) was documented in a study of neoadjuvant anti-PD-1 for oral cavity cancer. Study-level information: Most patients had three to four biweekly doses of 3 mg/kg nivolumab before resection.

Described time point: after neoadjuvant nivolumab, at surgical resection. Patients had newly diagnosed, untreated stage II-IVA oral cavity squamous cell carcinoma. CDR1 is SNHLY, CDR2 FYNNEI, per germline. V lost 3 bases and J 3 bases, leaving 10 bases between the germline ends. This CDR3 has 14 residues. This clone was seen just once. The data were produced by immunoSEQ multiplex PCR, yet TCRdb's version contains in-frame clones alone and is incomplete. The repertoire holds 68,000 or so clones, with 70% to 90% as singletons. This specimen consisted of PBMCs, obtained after nivolumab (anti-PD-1) treatment. This clonotype was sampled from a person aged 35 to 85 with oral cavity squamous cell carcinoma. The chain couples TRBV2 to TRBJ2-3; D call uncertain. The CDR3 nucleotides read TGTGCCAGCAGTGATCATCCCGTTACAGATACGCAGTATTTT. As protein: CASSDHPVTDTQYF. Full variable domain (missing parts from reference TRBV2 and TRBJ2-3): EPEVTQTPSHQVTQMGQEVILRCVPISNHLYFYWYRQILGQKVEFLVSFYNNEISEKSEIFDDQFSVERPDGSNFTLKIRSTKLEDSAMYFCASSDHPVTDTQYFGPGTRLTVL.